This record concerns one T cell receptor beta chain sequence. Its antigen is still unknown. During the collection period, no donor immune events like infections were recorded. The repertoire was sequenced with immunoSEQ multiplex PCR; TCRdb's copy has only in-frame clones and lacks some. The sample lists tens of thousands of clones, roughly 81% occurring once. These data belong to a study of identifying expanded T cells in peripheral blood. V lost 3 bases, J lost 7 bases, and 8 bases stayed unmatched. This CDR3 spans 14 amino acids. The germline CDR1 and CDR2 sequences are KGHSH and LQKENI. Study-wide points: About 1.2 clones differed between technical replicates, versus about 15 and 19 over time.

This sequence was found in a person between 18 and 75 years old in good health. V is TRBV18 and J is TRBJ1-2, with 7 bases fitting TRBD1. Sequencing input: blood. The chain's CDR3 is CASSPQTGRSGYTF. In DNA form, the CDR3 reads TGTGCCAGCTCACCCCAGACAGGGCGGTCTGGCTACACCTTC.